This T cell receptor beta chain stems from a study of beta chain features in type 1 diabetes. Regarding the study as a whole: Shorter TCRB CDR3s, moderately but significantly so, marked every one of the four CD4+ subsets in Type 1 diabetes patients.

Remarks on this clone: Its target is not known.

Isolated RNA was reverse transcribed in full, so expressed TCRB transcripts were sequenced. Generated by immunoSEQ multiplex PCR, the TCRdb table keeps only in-frame clones and is missing some. The table lists fewer than 300,000 clones, 20% of them singletons. CD45RO/CCR7/CD25/CD127/CD95/CD27 separated CD4+ naive, central memory, regulatory and stem cell-like memory cells by sorting. Looked up from germline, CDR1 is SGHTA and CDR2 is FQGNSA. Trimming stripped 5 bases from V and 4 bases from J, with 11 bases between. This CDR3 spans 13 amino acids. The sequence was collected from a woman between 40 and 50 years old with type 1 diabetes. This chain connects TRBV7-2 to TRBJ1-1; a weak D match, TRBD1 (6 bases). The sequencing sample was made of naive CD4+ T cells from blood. CDR3 in DNA: TGTGCCAGCAGCGTCCAACAGGGCACTGAAGCTTTCTTT. Its translation: CASSVQQGTEAFF.